The 7 T cell receptor beta chains below were found in one sample sequenced in a study of post-analysis software for immune sequencing data. Study conclusions and caveats: Controls had lower frequencies than patients of a handful of TRBV segments, which included TRBV5-6, TRBV5-1 and TRBV20-1.

Which antigens these TCRs recognize remains unknown. Unique molecular identifiers featured in each of the TCR beta cDNA libraries. One entry per CDR3 protein results from TCRdb running MiXCR on the PCR reads. The table has under 200,000 distinct CDR3 sequences, around 30% seen once. Specimen: blood. The receptor source for this set is a girl under 18 with multiple sclerosis.

In the case of this clonotype: A much larger clone differs by one base, so this may be a read error. The chain carries TRBV5-1 and TRBJ2-1; D not resolved. This CDR3 region has 14 residues. V lost 8 bases and J lost 10, with 22 bases in between. The germline V gene has CDR1 SGHRS and CDR2 YFSETQ. CDR3 nucleotide sequence: TGCGCCAGTTCGATCACTCCAGGATCCTACGAGCAGTTCTTC. Its translation: CASSITPGSYEQFF.

V is TRBV20-1 and J is TRBJ2-2, with 9 bases that match TRBD2. CDR1 and CDR2 from the germline V gene are DFQATT and SNEGSKA (reference sequence). Losses at the gene ends were 3 bases for V and 3 bases for J; bases not matched to a gene: 2. The CDR3 runs to 14 residues. CDR3 DNA: TGCAGTGCTAGGACTAGCGGAGACACCGGGGAGCTGTTTTTT. Protein sequence: CSARTSGDTGELFF.

This clonotype came up a few times. This chain uses TRBV29-1 with TRBJ1-1, with 9 bases aligning to TRBD1. The V gene's germline CDR1 is SQVTM and CDR2 ANQGSEA. With 5 bases clipped from V and 5 bases from J, the junction kept 6 bases outside the gene matches. The CDR3 loop spans 13 amino acids. The CDR3 sequence: CSVYRGPGTEAFF. As DNA, the CDR3 is TGCAGCGTTTACAGGGGGCCAGGAACTGAAGCTTTCTTT.

The V gene is TRBV12-3 or TRBV12-4, the J gene TRBJ2-3; 8 bases map to TRBD1. The trim removed 5 bases at V and 3 bases at J, leaving 13 bases unmatched. This CDR3 has 17 residues. The CDR3: CASSDRGPRRQTDTQYF. CDR3 nucleotides: TGTGCCAGCAGTGACAGGGGACCGAGACGTCAAACAGATACGCAGTATTTT.

Points on this clonotype: A much larger clone differs by one base, so this may be a read error. The chain has TRBV25-1 and TRBJ2-1; TRBD2 agrees at 8 bases. Germline CDR1 MGHDK, CDR2 SYGVNS. The CDR3 spans 17 residues. For the CDR3, the DNA is TGTGCCAGCGATCCGGAACTCAGCGGGAGTGATGGTAATGAGCGGTTCTTC. This gives the protein CASDPELSGSDGNERFF.

This sequence joins TRBV6-5 and TRBJ2-1, with 8 bases matching TRBD1. After removal of 0 bases from V and 15 bases from J, the junction contained 4 bases not matched to a gene. The V gene's germline CDR1 is MNHEY and CDR2 SVGAGI. The CDR3 extends over 12 amino acids. DNA of the CDR3: TGTGCCAGCAGTTACTCAAAGGACAGGGTGTTCTTC. It encodes CASSYSKDRVFF.

This clonotype was observed many times. The chain recombines TRBV28 with TRBJ2-5, with 8 nucleotides matching TRBD2. V lost 3 bases to trimming and J lost 4 bases; unmatched junction nucleotides: 4. There are 14 residues in the CDR3. Germline V gene data show CDR1 as MDHEN and CDR2 as SYDVKM. In DNA form, the CDR3 reads TGTGCCAGCAGTTTGGCGGGAGGAGGAGAGACCCAGTACTTC. As protein: CASSLAGGGETQYF.